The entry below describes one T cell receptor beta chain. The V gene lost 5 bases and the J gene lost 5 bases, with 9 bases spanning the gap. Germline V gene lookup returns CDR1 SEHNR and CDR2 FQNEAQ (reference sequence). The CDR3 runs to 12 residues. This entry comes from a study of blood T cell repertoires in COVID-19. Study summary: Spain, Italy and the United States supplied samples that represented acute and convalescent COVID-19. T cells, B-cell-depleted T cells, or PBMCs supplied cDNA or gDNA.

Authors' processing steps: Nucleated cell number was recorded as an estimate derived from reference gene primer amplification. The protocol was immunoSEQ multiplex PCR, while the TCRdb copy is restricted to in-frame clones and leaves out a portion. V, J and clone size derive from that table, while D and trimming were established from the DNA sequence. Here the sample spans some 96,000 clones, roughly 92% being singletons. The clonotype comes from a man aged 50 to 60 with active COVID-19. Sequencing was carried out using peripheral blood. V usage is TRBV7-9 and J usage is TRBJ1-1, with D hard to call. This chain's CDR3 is CASSQTETEAFF. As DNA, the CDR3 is TGTGCCAGCAGCCAAACCGAGACTGAAGCTTTCTTT.